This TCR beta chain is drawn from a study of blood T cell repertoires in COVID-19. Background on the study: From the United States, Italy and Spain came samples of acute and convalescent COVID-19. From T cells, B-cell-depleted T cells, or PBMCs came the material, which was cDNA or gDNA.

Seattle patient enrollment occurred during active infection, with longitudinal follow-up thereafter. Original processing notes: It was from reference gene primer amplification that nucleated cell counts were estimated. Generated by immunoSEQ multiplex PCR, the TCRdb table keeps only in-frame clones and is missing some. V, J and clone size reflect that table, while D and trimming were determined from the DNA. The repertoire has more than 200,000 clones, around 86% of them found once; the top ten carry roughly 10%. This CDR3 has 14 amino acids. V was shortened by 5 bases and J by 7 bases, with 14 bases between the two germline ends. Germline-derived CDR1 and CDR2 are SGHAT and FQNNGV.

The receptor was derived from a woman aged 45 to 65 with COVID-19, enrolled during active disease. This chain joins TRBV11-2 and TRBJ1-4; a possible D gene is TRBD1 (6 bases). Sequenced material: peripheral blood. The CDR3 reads CASSQRGAGEKLFF. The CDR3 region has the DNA TGTGCCAGCAGCCAACGGGGGGCGGGTGAAAAACTGTTTTTT.